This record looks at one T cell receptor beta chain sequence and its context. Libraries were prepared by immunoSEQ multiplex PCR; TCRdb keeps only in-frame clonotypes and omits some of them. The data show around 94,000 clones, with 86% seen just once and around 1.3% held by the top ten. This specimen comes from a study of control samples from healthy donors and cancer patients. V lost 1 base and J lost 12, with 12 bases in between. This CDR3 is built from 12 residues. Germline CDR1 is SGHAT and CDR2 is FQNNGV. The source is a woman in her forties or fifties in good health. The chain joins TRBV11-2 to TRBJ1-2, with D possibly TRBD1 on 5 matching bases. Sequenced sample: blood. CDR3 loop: CASSLGGPTNTF. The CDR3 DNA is TGTGCCAGCAGCTTAGGGGGCCCCACGAACACCTTC.